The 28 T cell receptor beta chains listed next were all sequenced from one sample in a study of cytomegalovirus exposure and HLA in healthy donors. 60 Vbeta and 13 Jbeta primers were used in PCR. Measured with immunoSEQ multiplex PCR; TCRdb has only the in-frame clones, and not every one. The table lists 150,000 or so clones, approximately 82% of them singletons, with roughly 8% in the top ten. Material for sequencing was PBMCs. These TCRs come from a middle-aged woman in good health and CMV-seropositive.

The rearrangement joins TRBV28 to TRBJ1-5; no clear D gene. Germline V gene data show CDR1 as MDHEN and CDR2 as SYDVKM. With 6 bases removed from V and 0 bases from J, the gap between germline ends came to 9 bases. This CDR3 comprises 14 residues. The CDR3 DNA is TGTGCCAGCAGCCCGAGTCCTAGCAATCAGCCCCAGCATTTT. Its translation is CASSPSPSNQPQHF.

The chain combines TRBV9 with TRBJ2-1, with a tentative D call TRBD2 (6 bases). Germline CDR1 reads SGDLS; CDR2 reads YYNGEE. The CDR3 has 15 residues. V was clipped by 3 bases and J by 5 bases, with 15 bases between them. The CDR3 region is CASSAPEAGNNEQFF. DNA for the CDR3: TGTGCCAGCAGCGCCCCGGAAGCGGGTAACAATGAGCAGTTCTTC.

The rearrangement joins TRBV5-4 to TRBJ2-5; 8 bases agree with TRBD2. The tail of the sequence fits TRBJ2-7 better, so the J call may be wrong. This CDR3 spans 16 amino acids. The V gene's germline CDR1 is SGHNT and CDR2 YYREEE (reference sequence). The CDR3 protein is CASSSQAGVRGHEQYF. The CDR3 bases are TGTGCCAGCAGCTCACAAGCGGGAGTAAGGGGACACGAGCAGTACTTC.

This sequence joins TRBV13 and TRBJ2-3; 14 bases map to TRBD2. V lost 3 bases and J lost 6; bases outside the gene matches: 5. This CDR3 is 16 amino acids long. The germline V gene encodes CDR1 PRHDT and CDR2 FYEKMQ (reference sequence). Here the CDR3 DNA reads TGTGCCAGCAGCTTTCTAGGACTAGCGGGAGGTGATACGCAGTATTTT. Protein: CASSFLGLAGGDTQYF.

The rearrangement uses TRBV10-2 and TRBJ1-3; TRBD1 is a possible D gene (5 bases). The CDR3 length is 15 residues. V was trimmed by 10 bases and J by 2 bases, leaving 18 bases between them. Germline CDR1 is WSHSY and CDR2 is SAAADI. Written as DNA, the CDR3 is TGCGCCACGTCCAGGGAATTCGGTGCTGGAAACACCATATATTTT. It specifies CATSREFGAGNTIYF.

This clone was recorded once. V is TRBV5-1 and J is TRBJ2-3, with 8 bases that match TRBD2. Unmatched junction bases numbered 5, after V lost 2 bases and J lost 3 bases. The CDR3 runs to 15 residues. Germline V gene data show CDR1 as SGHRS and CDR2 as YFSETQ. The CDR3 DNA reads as TGCGCCAGCAGCTTAGCGGGAGATCAAACAGATACGCAGTATTTT. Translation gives CASSLAGDQTDTQYF.

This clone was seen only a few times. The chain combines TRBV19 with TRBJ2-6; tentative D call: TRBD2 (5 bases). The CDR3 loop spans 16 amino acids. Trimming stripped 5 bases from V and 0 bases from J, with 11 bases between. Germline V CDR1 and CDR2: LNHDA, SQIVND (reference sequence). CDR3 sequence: CASSSGGRSGANVLTF. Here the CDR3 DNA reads TGTGCCAGTAGTTCCGGAGGTCGCTCTGGGGCCAACGTCCTGACTTTC.

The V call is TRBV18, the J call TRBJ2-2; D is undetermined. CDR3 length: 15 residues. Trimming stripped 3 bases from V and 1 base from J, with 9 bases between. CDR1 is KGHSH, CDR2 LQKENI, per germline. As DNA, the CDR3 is TGTGCCAGCTCACCCACGAGAGGGAACACCGGGGAGCTGTTTTTT. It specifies CASSPTRGNTGELFF.

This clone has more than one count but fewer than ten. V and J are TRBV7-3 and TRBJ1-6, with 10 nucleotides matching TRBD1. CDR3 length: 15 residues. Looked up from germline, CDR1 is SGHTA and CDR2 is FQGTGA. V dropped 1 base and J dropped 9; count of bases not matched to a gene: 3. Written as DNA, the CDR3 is TGTGCCAGCAGCTTAATCGGGACAGGGGTTTCACCCCTCCACTTT. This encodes CASSLIGTGVSPLHF.

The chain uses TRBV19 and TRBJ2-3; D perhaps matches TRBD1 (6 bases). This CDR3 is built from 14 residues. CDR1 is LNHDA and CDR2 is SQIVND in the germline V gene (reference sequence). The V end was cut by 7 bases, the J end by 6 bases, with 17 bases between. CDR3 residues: CASTLPGADDTQYF. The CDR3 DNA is TGTGCCAGTACCCTACCAGGGGCTGACGATACGCAGTATTTT.

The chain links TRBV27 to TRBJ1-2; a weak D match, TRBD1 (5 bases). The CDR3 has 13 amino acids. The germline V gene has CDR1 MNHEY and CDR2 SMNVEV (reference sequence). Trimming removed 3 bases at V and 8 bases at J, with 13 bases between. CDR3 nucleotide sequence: TGTGCCAGCAGTTTGGAGGGGCTAGGGGGCTACACCTTC. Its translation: CASSLEGLGGYTF.

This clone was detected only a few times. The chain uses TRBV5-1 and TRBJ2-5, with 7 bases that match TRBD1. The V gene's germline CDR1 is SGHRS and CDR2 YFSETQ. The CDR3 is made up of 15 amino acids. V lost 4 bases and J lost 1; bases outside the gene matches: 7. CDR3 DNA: TGCGCCAGCAGCCGTGGGGACAGCCCCCAAGAGACCCAGTACTTC. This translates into CASSRGDSPQETQYF.

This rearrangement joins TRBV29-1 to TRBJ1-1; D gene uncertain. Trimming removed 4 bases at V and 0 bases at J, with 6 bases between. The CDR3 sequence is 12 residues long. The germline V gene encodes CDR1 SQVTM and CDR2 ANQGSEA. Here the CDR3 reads CSVVQLNTEAFF. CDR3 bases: TGCAGCGTTGTCCAGTTGAACACTGAAGCTTTCTTT.

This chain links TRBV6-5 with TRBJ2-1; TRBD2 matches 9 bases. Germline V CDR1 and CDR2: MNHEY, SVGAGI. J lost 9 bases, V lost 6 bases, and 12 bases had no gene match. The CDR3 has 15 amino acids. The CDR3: CASSPSPGLAGEQFF. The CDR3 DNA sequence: TGTGCCAGCAGCCCCTCCCCGGGACTAGCCGGTGAGCAGTTCTTC.

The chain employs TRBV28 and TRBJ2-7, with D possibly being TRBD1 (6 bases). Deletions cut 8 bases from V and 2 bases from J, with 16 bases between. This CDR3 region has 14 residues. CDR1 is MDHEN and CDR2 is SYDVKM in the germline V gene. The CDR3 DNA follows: TGTGCCAGCCGAGGACAGATAATCACCTACGAGCAGTACTTC. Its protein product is CASRGQIITYEQYF.

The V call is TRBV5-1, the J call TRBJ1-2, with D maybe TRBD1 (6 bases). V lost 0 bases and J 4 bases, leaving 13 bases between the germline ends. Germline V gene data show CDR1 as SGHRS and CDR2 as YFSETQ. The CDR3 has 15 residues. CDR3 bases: TGCGCCAGCAGCTTGGACTCACAGGGCCTCTATGGCTACACCTTC. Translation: CASSLDSQGLYGYTF.

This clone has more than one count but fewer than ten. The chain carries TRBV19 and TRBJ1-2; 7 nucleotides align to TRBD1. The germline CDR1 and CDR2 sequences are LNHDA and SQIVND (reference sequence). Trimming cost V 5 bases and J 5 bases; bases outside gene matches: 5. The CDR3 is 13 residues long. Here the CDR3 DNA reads TGTGCCAGTAGTTGGGGGACAGTGTATGGCTACACCTTC. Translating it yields CASSWGTVYGYTF.

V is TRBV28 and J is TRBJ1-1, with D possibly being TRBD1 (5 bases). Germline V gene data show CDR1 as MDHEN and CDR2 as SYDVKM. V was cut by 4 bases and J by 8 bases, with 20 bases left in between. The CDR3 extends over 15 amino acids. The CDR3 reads CASSYASGGEREAFF. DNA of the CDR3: TGTGCCAGCAGTTACGCCTCGGGGGGGGAAAGAGAAGCTTTCTTT.

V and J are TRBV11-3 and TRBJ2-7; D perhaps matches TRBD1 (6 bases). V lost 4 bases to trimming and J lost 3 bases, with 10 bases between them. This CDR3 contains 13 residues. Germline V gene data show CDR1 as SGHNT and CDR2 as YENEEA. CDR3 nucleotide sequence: TGTGCCAGCAGCTGGGGACACAACTACGAGCAGTACTTC. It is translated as CASSWGHNYEQYF.

For the CDR3, the DNA is TGTGCCTGGAGTATCCTCGGGGTCAACTATGGCTACACCTTC. Its translation: CAWSILGVNYGYTF. The V call is TRBV30, the J call TRBJ1-2; no definite D call. Trimming removed 2 bases from V and 2 bases from J, with 12 bases in between. The V gene's germline CDR1 is GTSNPN and CDR2 SVGIG (reference sequence). The CDR3 loop spans 14 amino acids.

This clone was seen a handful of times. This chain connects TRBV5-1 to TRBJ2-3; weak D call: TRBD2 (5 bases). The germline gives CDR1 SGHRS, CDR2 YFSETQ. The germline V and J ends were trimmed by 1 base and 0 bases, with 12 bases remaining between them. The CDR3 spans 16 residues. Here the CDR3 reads CASSLPAGISTDTQYF. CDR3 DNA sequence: TGCGCCAGCAGCTTGCCGGCGGGCATCAGCACAGATACGCAGTATTTT. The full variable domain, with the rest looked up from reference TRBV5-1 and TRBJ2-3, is KAGVTQTPRYLIKTRGQQVTLSCSPISGHRSVSWYQQTPGQGLQFLFEYFSETQRNKGNFPGRFSGRQFSNSRSEMNVSTLELGDSALYLCASSLPAGISTDTQYFGPGTRLTVL.

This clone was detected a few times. The CDR3 bases are TGTGCCAGCAGCCTCCAGGCAACCGGTCGAAAACTGTTTTTT. It translates to CASSLQATGRKLFF. The rearrangement links TRBV7-6 to TRBJ1-4, with D unclear. Per the germline V gene, CDR1 is SGHVS and CDR2 is FNYEAQ. The CDR3 has 14 residues. V shed 5 bases and J shed 10 bases, with 17 bases lying between them. Supplemented by reference TRBV7-6 and TRBJ1-4, the full variable domain reads GAGVSQSPRYKVTKRGQDVALRCDPISGHVSLYWYRQALGQGPEFLTYFNYEAQQDKSGLPNDRFSAERPEGSISTLTIQRTEQRDSAMYRCASSLQATGRKLFFGSGTQLSVL.

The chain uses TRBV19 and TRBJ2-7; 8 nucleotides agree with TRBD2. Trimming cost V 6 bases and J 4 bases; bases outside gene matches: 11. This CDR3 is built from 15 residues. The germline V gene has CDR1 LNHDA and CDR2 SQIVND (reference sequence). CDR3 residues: CASSPGVGGAYEQYF. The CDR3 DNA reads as TGTGCCAGTAGCCCGGGTGTCGGGGGGGCTTACGAGCAGTACTTC.

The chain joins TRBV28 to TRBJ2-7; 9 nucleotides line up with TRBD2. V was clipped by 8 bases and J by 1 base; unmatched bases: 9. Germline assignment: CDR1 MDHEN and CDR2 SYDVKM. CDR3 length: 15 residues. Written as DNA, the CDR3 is TGTGCCAGCCCTCCCACTAGCGGGCATTCCTACGAGCAGTACTTC. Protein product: CASPPTSGHSYEQYF.

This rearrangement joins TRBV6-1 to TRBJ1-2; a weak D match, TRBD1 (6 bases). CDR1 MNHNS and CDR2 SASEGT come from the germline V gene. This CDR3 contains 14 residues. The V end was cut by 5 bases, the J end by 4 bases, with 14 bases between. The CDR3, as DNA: TGTGCCAGCAGTTTCGGGACATCGGCCTATGGCTACACCTTC. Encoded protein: CASSFGTSAYGYTF.

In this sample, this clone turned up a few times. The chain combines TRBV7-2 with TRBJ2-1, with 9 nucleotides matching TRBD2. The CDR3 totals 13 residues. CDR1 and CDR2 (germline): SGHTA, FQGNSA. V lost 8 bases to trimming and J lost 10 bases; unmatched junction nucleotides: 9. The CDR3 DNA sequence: TGTGCCAGCGCCAGGACTAGCGTCAGAGAGCAGTTCTTC. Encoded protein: CASARTSVREQFF. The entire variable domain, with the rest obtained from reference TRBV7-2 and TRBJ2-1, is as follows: GAGVSQSPSNKVTEKGKDVELRCDPISGHTALYWYRQSLGQGLEFLIYFQGNSAPDKSGLPSDRFSAERTGGSVSTLTIQRTQQEDSAVYLCASARTSVREQFFGPGTRLTVL.

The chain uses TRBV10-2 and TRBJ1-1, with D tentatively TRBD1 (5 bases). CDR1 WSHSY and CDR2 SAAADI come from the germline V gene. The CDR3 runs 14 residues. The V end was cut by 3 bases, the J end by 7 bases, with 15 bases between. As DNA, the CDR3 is TGCGCCAGCAGTGATACCGGGGGTAATAATGAAGCTTTCTTT. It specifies CASSDTGGNNEAFF.

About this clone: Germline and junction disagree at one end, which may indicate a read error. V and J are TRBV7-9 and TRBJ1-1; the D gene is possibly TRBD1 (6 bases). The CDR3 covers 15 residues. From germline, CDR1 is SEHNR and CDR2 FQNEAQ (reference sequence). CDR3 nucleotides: TGTTCCAGCAGCGCGACGCAGGGGTCGAACACTGAAGCTTTCTTT. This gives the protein CSSSATQGSNTEAFF.